A few counts support the clone carrying this TCR beta chain. Its antigen is unknown. The CDR3 has 11 amino acids. In germline, CDR1 is DFQATT, CDR2 SNEGSKA (reference sequence). Trimming removed 8 bases from V and 4 bases from J, with 11 bases in between. One heparinised blood draw averaging approximately 100 mL was given by each donor. Every bit of the isolated RNA underwent reverse transcription, so sequencing read expressed TCRB transcripts. Sequencing used immunoSEQ multiplex PCR; TCRdb keeps in-frame clones, though not all of them. Here the sample spans roughly 300,000 clones, around 8.5% being singletons. The entry originates in a study of beta chain features in type 1 diabetes. General study results and limits: Patients showed naive, central memory and Treg TCRB repertoires that appeared more similar than those of healthy donors. Significant though moderate, a shortening of TCRB CDR3s appeared in all four CD4+ subsets of Type 1 diabetes patients.

The genes are TRBV20-1 and TRBJ1-1; no clear D. The sequence was collected from a man aged 25 to 45 with type 1 diabetes. Sequenced: central memory CD4+ T cells from blood. CDR3 sequence (DNA): TGCAGTCGGGTGATTGGCACTGAAGCTTTCTTT. Its translation: CSRVIGTEAFF.